Each of the 26 T cell receptor beta chains below was sequenced from the same sample in a study of blood T cell repertoires in COVID-19. Libraries were prepared by immunoSEQ multiplex PCR; TCRdb keeps only in-frame clonotypes and omits some of them. The sample includes around 220,000 clones, roughly 80% of them seen just once. Material for sequencing was peripheral blood. The receptors were sampled from an elderly woman with acute or convalescent COVID-19.

The chain carries TRBV4-3 and TRBJ1-1; the D gene is possibly TRBD1 (5 bases). Germline assignment: CDR1 LGHNA and CDR2 YSLEER. The CDR3 covers 13 residues. With 1 base removed from V and 9 bases from J, the gap between germline ends came to 12 bases. The CDR3 protein is CASSQVPGTQAFF. CDR3 sequence (DNA): TGCGCCAGCAGCCAAGTCCCGGGGACTCAAGCTTTCTTT.

This clone appeared a few times. The rearrangement uses TRBV18 and TRBJ1-2; 8 bases agree with TRBD1. V lost 3 bases, J lost 2 bases, and 5 bases stayed unmatched. This CDR3 contains 15 residues. Germline V CDR1 and CDR2: KGHSH, LQKENI. The CDR3 loop reads CASSPGQVENYGYTF. DNA for the CDR3: TGTGCCAGCTCACCGGGACAGGTAGAAAACTATGGCTACACCTTC.

This clone was seen a single time. The chain employs TRBV9 and TRBJ1-2; a weak D match, TRBD1 (6 bases). The CDR3 is made up of 14 amino acids. Germline CDR1 SGDLS, CDR2 YYNGEE. Trimming pared 4 bases from V and 0 bases from J, leaving 10 bases between. The CDR3 DNA reads as TGTGCCAGCAGCCCCGGACAGACTAACTATGGCTACACCTTC. Its protein product is CASSPGQTNYGYTF.

This chain links TRBV10-2 with TRBJ1-2, with D unclear. Germline loops: CDR1 WSHSY, CDR2 SAAADI. Trimming cost V 0 bases and J 5 bases, with 16 bases left between them. This CDR3 is built from 16 residues. CDR3 DNA: TGCGCCAGCAGTGAGTCGATGGGATACGGAGGTTATGGCTACACCTTC. Protein sequence: CASSESMGYGGYGYTF.

This clone was seen only once. Other DNA sequences in this specimen translate into the identical CDR3. The rearrangement uses TRBV5-1 and TRBJ2-7; 9 nucleotides agree with TRBD1. V shed 4 bases and J 3 bases; nucleotides not matched to a gene: 5. The CDR3 contains 14 residues. Germline V gene lookup returns CDR1 SGHRS and CDR2 YFSETQ. CDR3 bases: TGCGCCAGCAGCCTGGGACAGGGAGGCTACGAGCAGTACTTC. Encoded protein: CASSLGQGGYEQYF.

J is TRBJ2-1 and V is TRBV2; D not resolved. Germline V gene data show CDR1 as SNHLY and CDR2 as FYNNEI. The V end lost 7 bases, the J end lost 3 bases, and 16 bases lay between the germline ends. The CDR3 runs to 15 residues. The CDR3 spells CASTQKLAGYNEQFF. CDR3 nucleotides: TGTGCCAGCACCCAGAAACTCGCAGGCTACAATGAGCAGTTCTTC.

J is TRBJ2-7 and V is TRBV30; tentatively, D is TRBD2 (7 bases). V lost 7 bases to trimming and J lost 9 bases, with 19 bases between them. This CDR3 is 12 amino acids long. CDR1 and CDR2 (germline): GTSNPN, SVGIG (reference sequence). CDR3 bases: TGTGCCTACCAATCCGGGGGGCCCCGGCAGTACTTC. It yields the protein CAYQSGGPRQYF.

The rearrangement uses TRBV15 and TRBJ2-1; TRBD2 aligns across 13 bases. CDR1 is LNHNV, CDR2 YYDKDF, per germline (reference sequence). The CDR3 spans 21 residues. Trimming cost V 0 bases and J 0 bases; bases outside gene matches: 11. The CDR3 sequence is CATSRDGLAGEMGRSYNEQFF. Here the CDR3 DNA reads TGTGCCACCAGCAGAGACGGACTAGCGGGAGAAATGGGACGCTCCTACAATGAGCAGTTCTTC.

The rearrangement uses TRBV7-8 and TRBJ2-3, with 9 bases matching TRBD2. CDR3 size: 15 residues. V trimming: 8 bases; J trimming: 4 bases; junction bases outside the gene matches: 10. Germline CDR1 reads SGHVS; CDR2 reads FQNEAQ. The CDR3 loop is CASFEDRLAADTQYF. As DNA, the CDR3 is TGTGCCAGCTTTGAAGACAGACTAGCGGCAGATACGCAGTATTTT.

This sequence joins TRBV3-1 (or the pseudogene TRBV3-2) and TRBJ1-4, with 8 bases aligning to TRBD1. Germline CDR1 reads LGHDT; CDR2 reads YNNKEL (reference sequence). This CDR3 is built from 14 residues. The V and J ends lost 4 bases and 8 bases, in that order; junction bases with no gene match: 6. The CDR3 protein is CASSPTGVGEKLFF. CDR3 nucleotide sequence: TGTGCCAGCAGCCCGACAGGGGTAGGGGAAAAACTGTTTTTT.

The chain uses TRBV7-2 and TRBJ2-5; 9 bases map to TRBD1. The CDR3 spans 16 residues. Germline CDR1 reads SGHTA; CDR2 reads FQGNSA. The ends lost 1 base at V and 2 bases at J; junction bases unmatched: 5. The CDR3, as DNA: TGTGCCAGCAGCTTAGGAGGGACAGGGAGTCAAGAGACCCAGTACTTC. Protein sequence: CASSLGGTGSQETQYF.

CDR3 sequence reads: CASSLNRANSPLHF. CDR3 nucleotides: TGTGCCAGCAGTTTAAACAGGGCGAATTCACCCCTCCACTTT. The chain is built from TRBV27 and TRBJ1-6, with a weak D call TRBD1 (6 bases). In germline, CDR1 is MNHEY, CDR2 SMNVEV (reference sequence). The ends were cut back, 2 bases at V and 7 bases at J, with 9 bases in the middle. The CDR3 consists of 14 residues.

This sequence joins TRBV18 and TRBJ2-1, with 9 bases that match TRBD2. Germline V gives CDR1 KGHSH, CDR2 LQKENI. Trimming removed 4 bases from V and 7 bases from J; junction bases left unmatched: 5. CDR3 size: 14 residues. The CDR3: CASSLAGERNEQFF. The CDR3 DNA sequence: TGTGCCAGCTCACTAGCGGGAGAGAGGAATGAGCAGTTCTTC.

J is TRBJ2-1 and V is TRBV27; the D gene is possibly TRBD1 (6 bases). The CDR3 has 16 amino acids. Germline V gives CDR1 MNHEY, CDR2 SMNVEV (reference sequence). The V end was cut by 5 bases, the J end by 0 bases, with 14 bases between. CDR3 nucleotide sequence: TGTGCCAGCAGTAGAATGCAGGGGAGCTCCTACAATGAGCAGTTCTTC. Protein: CASSRMQGSSYNEQFF.

This clone was seen a handful of times. The chain couples TRBV2 to TRBJ2-7; 8 bases fit TRBD1. This CDR3 is 14 amino acids long. The V segment lost 6 bases and the J segment 3 bases; nucleotides outside the gene matches: 7. CDR1 and CDR2 from the germline V gene are SNHLY and FYNNEI. The CDR3 loop reads CASRLQDRVYEQYF. The CDR3, as DNA: TGTGCCAGCAGGCTTCAGGACAGGGTCTACGAGCAGTACTTC.

This clone was seen once. The V gene is TRBV6-5, the J gene TRBJ1-6; the D gene is possibly TRBD1 (5 bases). This CDR3 contains 16 residues. Germline CDR1 is MNHEY and CDR2 is SVGAGI. V was trimmed by 4 bases and J by 7 bases, leaving 17 bases between them. Here the CDR3 DNA reads TGTGCCAGCAGTTCCCCGGCACGAGGACAAAATTCACCCCTCCACTTT. Encoded protein: CASSSPARGQNSPLHF.

Points on this clone: This may come from a read error, since a much larger clone is one base off. This chain links TRBV19 with TRBJ1-1; 9 positions match TRBD1. The J segment lost 3 bases and the V segment lost 5 bases, leaving 1 base of the junction unmatched. Germline V gives CDR1 LNHDA, CDR2 SQIVND (reference sequence). The CDR3 is 13 residues long. Here the CDR3 reads CASSWDRDTEAFF. DNA of the CDR3: TGTGCCAGTAGTTGGGACAGGGACACTGAAGCTTTCTTT.

This chain joins TRBV6-2 or TRBV6-3 and TRBJ1-2; 8 positions agree with TRBD1. V lost 4 bases, J lost 4 bases, and 8 bases stayed unmatched. This CDR3 has 15 amino acids. Germline CDR1 reads MNHEY; CDR2 reads SVGEGT. The DNA for the CDR3 is TGTGCCAGCAGTTCCCGGACAGGGCACCTCTATGGCTACACCTTC. Its translation: CASSSRTGHLYGYTF.

This chain connects TRBV30 to TRBJ1-6; D gene unclear. This CDR3 contains 14 residues. Germline V gene data show CDR1 as GTSNPN and CDR2 as SVGIG (reference sequence). Trimming pared 0 bases from V and 6 bases from J, leaving 9 bases between. The CDR3 protein is CAWSVRGANSPLHF. The CDR3 nucleotides read TGTGCCTGGAGTGTCCGAGGCGCTAATTCACCCCTCCACTTT.

V is TRBV2 and J is TRBJ1-2, with D perhaps TRBD1 (5 bases). The CDR3 has 14 amino acids. The germline V and J ends were trimmed by 2 bases and 4 bases, with 11 bases remaining between them. Germline loops: CDR1 SNHLY, CDR2 FYNNEI. The CDR3 nucleotides read TGTGCCAGCAGTGAAAATCAGGGCGGCTATGGCTACACCTTC. Amino acid sequence: CASSENQGGYGYTF.

This chain links TRBV7-8 with TRBJ2-7; possibly TRBD1 for D (6 bases). V lost 5 bases and J lost 3, with 14 bases in between. Germline loops: CDR1 SGHVS, CDR2 FQNEAQ. This CDR3 is 14 amino acids long. The CDR3 protein is CASSTSGTLYEQYF. In DNA, the CDR3 is TGTGCCAGCAGCACTTCCGGGACACTCTACGAGCAGTACTTC.

In nucleotides, the CDR3 is TGCGCCAGCGGAACAGGGAGTTATAGCAATCAGCCCCAGCATTTT. Residues: CASGTGSYSNQPQHF. The chain carries TRBV10-2 and TRBJ1-5; possible D gene TRBD1, 6 bases. From germline, CDR1 is WSHSY and CDR2 SAAADI. The CDR3 sequence is 15 residues long. Trimming took off 8 bases at V and 0 bases at J, with 14 bases between the two ends.

V is TRBV5-4 and J is TRBJ2-5; D not resolved. The CDR3 loop spans 12 amino acids. Germline V gene lookup returns CDR1 SGHNT and CDR2 YYREEE (reference sequence). V was pared by 1 base and J by 5 bases, with 6 bases between. The chain's CDR3 is CASSLNKETQYF. The DNA for the CDR3 is TGTGCCAGCAGCTTGAACAAGGAGACCCAGTACTTC. Full variable domain (rest looked up from reference TRBV5-4 and TRBJ2-5): ETGVTQSPTHLIKTRGQQVTLRCSSQSGHNTVSWYQQALGQGPQFIFQYYREEENGRGNFPPRFSGLQFPNYSSELNVNALELDDSALYLCASSLNKETQYFGPGTRLLVL.

This clone has only a few counts. The V call is TRBV10-3, the J call TRBJ1-2; perhaps TRBD1 as D (5 bases). CDR3 length: 14 amino acids. V lost 4 bases, J lost 2 bases, and 11 bases lay in between. The germline gives CDR1 ENHRY, CDR2 SYGVKD. The CDR3: CAISGAGGNYGYTF. The CDR3 nucleotides read TGTGCCATCAGTGGAGCGGGGGGAAACTATGGCTACACCTTC.

This chain joins TRBV27 and TRBJ1-4; TRBD1 matches 7 bases. The V segment lost 4 bases and the J segment 6 bases; nucleotides outside the gene matches: 5. This CDR3 has 14 residues. The germline V gene encodes CDR1 MNHEY and CDR2 SMNVEV (reference sequence). The CDR3 sequence: CASSSLGQYEKLFF. The CDR3 DNA sequence: TGTGCCAGCAGTTCTCTGGGACAGTATGAAAAACTGTTTTTT.

V is TRBV6-6 and J is TRBJ2-6; D is uncertain. The V gene lost 8 bases and the J gene lost 1 base, with 9 bases spanning the gap. The length of the CDR3 is 14 residues. Germline CDR1 is MNHNY and CDR2 is SVGAGI (reference sequence). CDR3 DNA sequence: TGTGCCAGCCCCAAGAGTTCTGGGGCCAACGTCCTGACTTTC. Translated: CASPKSSGANVLTF.